A selection of T cell receptor beta chains follows, all from one sample in a study of blood T cell repertoires in COVID-19. Method: immunoSEQ multiplex PCR; TCRdb's copy keeps in-frame clones and lacks some. The sample lists over 200,000 clones, less than 90% occurring once. The sequencing input was PBMCs or T cells enriched from blood (not recorded which). The source is a woman aged 30 to 39 who had been exposed to COVID-19. Both conserved end residues are part of each CDR3. D genes are given only for firm matches. Not every row has a clone size; where given, it reads once, few, many or a size class.

J gene | D gene | V gene | clone size | CDR3 protein | CDR3 DNA
TRBJ1-2 | TRBD1 | TRBV9 | once | CASSARDRQINGYTF | TGTGCCAGCAGCGCCAGGGACAGGCAGATTAATGGCTACACCTTC
TRBJ1-2 | . | TRBV5-6 | . | CASSPSGVQGYTF | TGTGCCAGCAGTCCCTCCGGGGTTCAAGGCTACACCTTC
TRBJ2-7 | . | TRBV19 | . | CASSIKGIYEQYF | TGTGCCAGTAGTATAAAGGGGATCTACGAGCAGTACTTC
TRBJ1-5 | . | TRBV19 | . | CATALGAGQKPQHF | TGTGCCACCGCGCTGGGGGCAGGGCAGAAGCCCCAGCATTTT
TRBJ1-1 | TRBD1 | TRBV6-5 | . | CASSSETGGRAEAFF | TGTGCCAGCAGTTCTGAGACAGGGGGACGGGCTGAAGCTTTCTTT
TRBJ1-2 | TRBD1 | TRBV5-1 | . | CASSLGGQGYGYTF | TGCGCCAGCAGCTTGGGAGGACAGGGCTATGGCTACACCTTC
TRBJ1-1 | . | TRBV29-1 | . | CSVEDRVDTEAFF | TGCAGCGTTGAAGACAGGGTTGACACTGAAGCTTTCTTT
TRBJ2-5 | . | TRBV30 | few | CAWSPGVPTQYF | TGTGCCTGGAGTCCAGGGGTACCGACCCAGTACTTC
TRBJ1-1 | TRBD1 | TRBV11-2 | once | CASSLGQGVVDTEAFF | TGTGCCAGCAGCCTGGGACAGGGGGTTGTAGACACTGAAGCTTTCTTT
TRBJ1-2 | TRBD1 | TRBV7-9 | . | CASSLAKTGGDDGYTF | TGTGCCAGCAGCTTAGCTAAGACAGGGGGTGACGATGGCTACACCTTC
TRBJ1-2 | TRBD1 | TRBV14 | . | CASSQGTGIAGYTF | TGTGCCAGCAGCCAAGGGACAGGGATTGCTGGCTACACCTTC
TRBJ1-5 | TRBD1 | TRBV3-1/TRBV3-2 | . | CASSPGQGVQPQHF | TGTGCCAGCAGCCCGGGACAGGGGGTTCAGCCCCAGCATTTT
TRBJ1-5 | . | TRBV6-5 | . | CASIREIYSNQPQHF | TGTGCCAGCATCAGGGAAATTTATAGCAATCAGCCCCAGCATTTT
TRBJ2-2 | . | TRBV25-1 | . | CASSELGTLNTGELFF | TGTGCCAGCAGTGAATTAGGGACACTGAACACCGGGGAGCTGTTTTTT
TRBJ2-3 | TRBD2 | TRBV19 | . | CASSIRGDTDTQYF | TGTGCCAGTAGTATACGGGGGGACACAGATACGCAGTATTTT
TRBJ1-2 | . | TRBV6-5 | . | CASSYSTGRGYTF | TGTGCCAGCAGTTACTCGACAGGAAGAGGCTACACCTTC
TRBJ2-7 | TRBD1 | TRBV2 | . | CASKKQGQGSYEQYF | TGTGCCAGCAAAAAACAGGGACAGGGCTCCTACGAGCAGTACTTC
TRBJ2-2 | TRBD2 | TRBV19 | . | CASLGTSGDLATGELFF | TGTGCCAGCCTTGGGACTAGCGGAGACTTGGCCACCGGGGAGCTGTTTTTT
TRBJ2-7 | . | TRBV6-2/TRBV6-3 | . | CASSYEGTASRSYEQYF | TGTGCCAGCAGTTACGAGGGCACAGCTTCCAGATCCTACGAGCAGTACTTC
TRBJ1-1 | . | TRBV11-2 | few | CASSLESAVMNTEAFF | TGTGCCAGCAGCTTAGAGTCTGCGGTGATGAACACTGAAGCTTTCTTT
TRBJ1-4 | . | TRBV5-4 | . | CASSLDSGREKLFF | TGTGCCAGCAGCTTGGACTCAGGTCGGGAAAAACTGTTTTTT
TRBJ1-3 | . | TRBV15 | once | CATSRDSGVFSGNTIYF | TGTGCCACCAGCAGAGATTCTGGAGTATTCTCCGGAAACACCATATATTTT